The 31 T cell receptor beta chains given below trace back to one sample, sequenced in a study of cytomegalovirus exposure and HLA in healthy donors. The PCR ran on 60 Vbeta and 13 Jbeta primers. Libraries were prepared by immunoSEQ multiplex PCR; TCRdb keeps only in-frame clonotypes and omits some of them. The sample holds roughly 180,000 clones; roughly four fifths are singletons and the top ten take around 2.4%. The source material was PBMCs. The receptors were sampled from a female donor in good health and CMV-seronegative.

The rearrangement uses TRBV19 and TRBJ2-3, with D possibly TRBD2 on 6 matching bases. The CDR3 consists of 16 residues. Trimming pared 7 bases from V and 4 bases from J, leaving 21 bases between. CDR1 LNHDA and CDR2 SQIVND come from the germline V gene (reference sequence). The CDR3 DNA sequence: TGTGCCAGTATGAATTGGGGCGGGGATACGGCAGATACGCAGTATTTT. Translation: CASMNWGGDTADTQYF.

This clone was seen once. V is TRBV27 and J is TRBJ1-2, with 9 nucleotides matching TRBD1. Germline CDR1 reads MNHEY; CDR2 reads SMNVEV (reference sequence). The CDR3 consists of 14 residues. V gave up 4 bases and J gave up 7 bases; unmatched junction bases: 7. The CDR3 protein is CASSSRTGVLGYTF. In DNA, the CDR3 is TGTGCCAGCAGTTCCCGGACAGGGGTTCTTGGCTACACCTTC.

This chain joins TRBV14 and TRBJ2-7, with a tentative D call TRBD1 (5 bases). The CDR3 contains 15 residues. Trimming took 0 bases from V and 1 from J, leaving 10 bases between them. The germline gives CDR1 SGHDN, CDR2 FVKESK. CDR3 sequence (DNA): TGTGCCAGCAGCCAAGAACAGGCGACATCCTACGAGCAGTACTTC. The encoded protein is CASSQEQATSYEQYF.

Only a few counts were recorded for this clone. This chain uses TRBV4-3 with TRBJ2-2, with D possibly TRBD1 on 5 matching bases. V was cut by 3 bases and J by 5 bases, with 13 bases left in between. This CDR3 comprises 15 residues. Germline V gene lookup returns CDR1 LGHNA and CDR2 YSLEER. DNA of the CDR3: TGCGCCAGCAGCCAGGGCAGGGTCGGAACCGGGGAGCTGTTTTTT. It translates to CASSQGRVGTGELFF.

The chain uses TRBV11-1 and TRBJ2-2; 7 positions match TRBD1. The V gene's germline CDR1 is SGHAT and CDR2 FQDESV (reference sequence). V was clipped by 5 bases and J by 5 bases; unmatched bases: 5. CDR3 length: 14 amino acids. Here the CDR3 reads CASSPSRGTGELFF. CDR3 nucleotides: TGTGCCAGCAGCCCGAGCAGGGGGACCGGGGAGCTGTTTTTT.

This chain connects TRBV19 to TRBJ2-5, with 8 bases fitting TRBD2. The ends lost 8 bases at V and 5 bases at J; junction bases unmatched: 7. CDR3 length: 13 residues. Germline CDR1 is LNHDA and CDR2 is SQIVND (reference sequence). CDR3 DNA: TGTGCCAGTCGGGCGGGGGGTGAGGAGACCCAGTACTTC. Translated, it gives CASRAGGEETQYF.

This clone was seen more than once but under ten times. In DNA, the CDR3 is TGTGCCAGCAGCTTAGTAAGCGGGGAGACCCAGTACTTC. Translation: CASSLVSGETQYF. This chain uses TRBV7-2 with TRBJ2-5; D may be TRBD2 (6 bases). CDR1 is SGHTA, CDR2 FQGNSA, per germline. Trimming pared 1 base from V and 5 bases from J, leaving 8 bases between. The CDR3 extends over 13 amino acids.

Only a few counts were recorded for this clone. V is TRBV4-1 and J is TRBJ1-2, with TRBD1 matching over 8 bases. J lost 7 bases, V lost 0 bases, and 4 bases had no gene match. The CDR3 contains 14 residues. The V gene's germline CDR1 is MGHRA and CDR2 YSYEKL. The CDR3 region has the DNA TGCGCCAGCAGCCAAGAAAACAGGGGGGGTGGCTACACCTTC. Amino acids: CASSQENRGGGYTF.

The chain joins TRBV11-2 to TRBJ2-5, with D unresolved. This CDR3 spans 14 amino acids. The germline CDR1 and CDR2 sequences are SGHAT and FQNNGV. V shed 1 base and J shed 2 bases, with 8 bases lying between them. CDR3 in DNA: TGTGCCAGCAGCTTAGCCCGGGTACAAGAGACCCAGTACTTC. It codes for CASSLARVQETQYF.

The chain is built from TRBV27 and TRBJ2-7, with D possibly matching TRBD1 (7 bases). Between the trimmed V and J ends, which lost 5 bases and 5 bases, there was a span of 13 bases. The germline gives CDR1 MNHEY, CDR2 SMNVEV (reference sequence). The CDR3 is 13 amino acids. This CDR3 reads CASSPQGGHEQYF. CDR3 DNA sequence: TGTGCCAGCAGTCCTCAGGGGGGCCACGAGCAGTACTTC.

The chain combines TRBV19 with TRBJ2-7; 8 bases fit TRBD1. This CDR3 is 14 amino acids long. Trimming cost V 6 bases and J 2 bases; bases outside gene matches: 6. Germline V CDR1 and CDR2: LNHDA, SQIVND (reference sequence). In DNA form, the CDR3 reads TGTGCCAGTAGACCAGGGGGCGGCACCTACGAGCAGTACTTC. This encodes CASRPGGGTYEQYF.

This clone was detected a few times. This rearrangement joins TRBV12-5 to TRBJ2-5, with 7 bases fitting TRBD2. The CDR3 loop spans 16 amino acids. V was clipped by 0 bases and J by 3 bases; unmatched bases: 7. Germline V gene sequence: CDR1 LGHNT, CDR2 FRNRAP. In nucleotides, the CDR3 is TGTGCTAGTGGTTTGGTTGGGGAGGGGTCCGAAGAGACCCAGTACTTC. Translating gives CASGLVGEGSEETQYF.

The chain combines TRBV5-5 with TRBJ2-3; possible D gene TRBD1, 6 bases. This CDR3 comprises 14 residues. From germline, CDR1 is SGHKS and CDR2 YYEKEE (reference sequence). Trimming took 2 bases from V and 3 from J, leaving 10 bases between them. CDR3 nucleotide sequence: TGTGCCAGCAGCTTTTCGGGACAAACAGATACGCAGTATTTT. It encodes CASSFSGQTDTQYF.

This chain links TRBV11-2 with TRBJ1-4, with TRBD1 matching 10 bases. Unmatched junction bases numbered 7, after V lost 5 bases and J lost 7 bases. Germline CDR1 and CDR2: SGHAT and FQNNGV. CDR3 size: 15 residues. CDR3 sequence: CASSPTGGVGEKLFF. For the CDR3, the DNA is TGTGCCAGCAGCCCGACAGGGGGCGTAGGTGAAAAACTGTTTTTT.

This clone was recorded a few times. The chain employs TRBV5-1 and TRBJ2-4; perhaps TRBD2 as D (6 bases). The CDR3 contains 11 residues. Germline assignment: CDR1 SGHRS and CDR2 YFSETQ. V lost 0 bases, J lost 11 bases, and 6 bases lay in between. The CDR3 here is CASSLGGVQYF. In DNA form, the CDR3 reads TGCGCCAGCAGCTTGGGCGGGGTTCAGTACTTC.

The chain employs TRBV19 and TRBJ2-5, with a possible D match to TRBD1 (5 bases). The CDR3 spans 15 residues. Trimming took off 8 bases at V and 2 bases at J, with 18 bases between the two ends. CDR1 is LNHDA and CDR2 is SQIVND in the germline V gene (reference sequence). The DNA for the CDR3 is TGTGCCAGTTCCTGGGGCAACACTCCGCAAGAGACCCAGTACTTC. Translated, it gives CASSWGNTPQETQYF. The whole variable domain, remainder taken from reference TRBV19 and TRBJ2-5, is DGGITQSPKYLFRKEGQNVTLSCEQNLNHDAMYWYRQDPGQGLRLIYYSQIVNDFQKGDIAEGYSVSREKKESFPLTVTSAQKNPTAFYLCASSWGNTPQETQYFGPGTRLLVL.

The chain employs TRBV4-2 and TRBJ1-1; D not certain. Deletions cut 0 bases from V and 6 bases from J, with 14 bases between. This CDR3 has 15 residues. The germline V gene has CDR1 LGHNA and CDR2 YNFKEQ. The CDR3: CASSQDGVAGAEAFF. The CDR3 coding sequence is TGTGCCAGCAGCCAAGATGGGGTTGCGGGAGCTGAAGCTTTCTTT.

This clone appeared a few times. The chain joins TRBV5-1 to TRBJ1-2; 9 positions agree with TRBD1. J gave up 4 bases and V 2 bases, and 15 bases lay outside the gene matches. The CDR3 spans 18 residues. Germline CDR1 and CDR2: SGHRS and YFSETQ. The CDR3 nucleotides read TGCGCCAGCAGCTTCTCCACCGGGACAGGGAGGGAGGCCTATGGCTACACCTTC. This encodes CASSFSTGTGREAYGYTF.

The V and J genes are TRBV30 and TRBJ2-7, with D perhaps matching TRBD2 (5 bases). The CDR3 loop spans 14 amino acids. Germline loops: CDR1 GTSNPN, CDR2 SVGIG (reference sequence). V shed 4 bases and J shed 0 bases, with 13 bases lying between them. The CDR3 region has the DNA TGTGCCTGGATCGGTCCGGGGTCCTCCTACGAGCAGTACTTC. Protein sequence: CAWIGPGSSYEQYF.

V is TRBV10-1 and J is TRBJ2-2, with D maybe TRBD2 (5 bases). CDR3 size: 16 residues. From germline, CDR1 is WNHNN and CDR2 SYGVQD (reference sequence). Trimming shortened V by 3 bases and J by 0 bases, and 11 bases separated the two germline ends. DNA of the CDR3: TGCGCCAGCAGTGAAAGCGGCGGCGCGAACACCGGGGAGCTGTTTTTT. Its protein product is CASSESGGANTGELFF.

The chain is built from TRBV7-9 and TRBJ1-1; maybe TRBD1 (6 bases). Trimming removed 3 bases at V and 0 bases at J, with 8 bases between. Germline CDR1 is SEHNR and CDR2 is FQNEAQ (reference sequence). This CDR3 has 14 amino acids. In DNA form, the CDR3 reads TGTGCCAGCAGCTTCGGGACACTGAACACTGAAGCTTTCTTT. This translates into CASSFGTLNTEAFF.

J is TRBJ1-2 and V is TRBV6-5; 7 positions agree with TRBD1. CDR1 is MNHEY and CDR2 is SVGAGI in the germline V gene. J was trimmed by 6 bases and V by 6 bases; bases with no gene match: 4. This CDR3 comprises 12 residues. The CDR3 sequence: CASRTGTNGYTF. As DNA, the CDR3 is TGTGCCAGCAGGACAGGGACGAATGGCTACACCTTC.

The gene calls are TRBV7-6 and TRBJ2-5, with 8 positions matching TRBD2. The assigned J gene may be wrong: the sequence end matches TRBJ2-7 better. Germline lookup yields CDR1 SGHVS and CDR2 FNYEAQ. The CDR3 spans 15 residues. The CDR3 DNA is TGTGCCAGCAGCCCAGAGATCGGGGGGGAAAACGAGCAGTACTTC. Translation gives CASSPEIGGENEQYF.

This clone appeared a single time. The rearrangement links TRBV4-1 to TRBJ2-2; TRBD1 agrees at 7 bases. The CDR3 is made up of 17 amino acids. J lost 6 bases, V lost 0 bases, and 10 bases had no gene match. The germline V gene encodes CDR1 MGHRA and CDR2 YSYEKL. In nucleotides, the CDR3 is TGCGCCAGCAGCCAAGAACCGAGACAGGGTCACGCCGGGGAGCTGTTTTTT. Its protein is CASSQEPRQGHAGELFF.

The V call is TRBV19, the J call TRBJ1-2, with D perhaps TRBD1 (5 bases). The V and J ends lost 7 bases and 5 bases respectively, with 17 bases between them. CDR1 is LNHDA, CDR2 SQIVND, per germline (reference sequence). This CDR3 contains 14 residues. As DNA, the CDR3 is TGTGCCAGTACCCATAACCAGGGTGGATATGGCTACACCTTC. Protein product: CASTHNQGGYGYTF. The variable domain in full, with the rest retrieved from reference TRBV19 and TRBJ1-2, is DGGITQSPKYLFRKEGQNVTLSCEQNLNHDAMYWYRQDPGQGLRLIYYSQIVNDFQKGDIAEGYSVSREKKESFPLTVTSAQKNPTAFYLCASTHNQGGYGYTFGSGTRLTVV.

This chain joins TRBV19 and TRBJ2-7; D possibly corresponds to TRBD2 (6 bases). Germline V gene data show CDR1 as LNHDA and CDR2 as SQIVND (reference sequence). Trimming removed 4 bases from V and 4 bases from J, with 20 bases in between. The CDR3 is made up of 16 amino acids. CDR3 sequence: CASSTPLGGGEYEQYF. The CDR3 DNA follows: TGTGCCAGTAGTACCCCCCTCGGTGGCGGGGAGTACGAGCAGTACTTC.

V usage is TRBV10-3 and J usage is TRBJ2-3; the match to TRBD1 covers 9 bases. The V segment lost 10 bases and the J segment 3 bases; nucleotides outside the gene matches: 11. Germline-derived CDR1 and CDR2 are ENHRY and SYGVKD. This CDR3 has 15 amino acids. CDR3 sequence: CATTGTGRGTDTQYF. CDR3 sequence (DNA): TGTGCCACGACCGGGACAGGGAGGGGGACAGATACGCAGTATTTT.

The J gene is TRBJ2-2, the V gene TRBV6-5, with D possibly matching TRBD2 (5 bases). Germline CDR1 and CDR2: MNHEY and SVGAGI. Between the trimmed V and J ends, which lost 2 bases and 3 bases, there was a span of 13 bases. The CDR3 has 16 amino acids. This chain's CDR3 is CASSYRTSGDTGELFF. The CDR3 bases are TGTGCCAGCAGTTACAGGACCTCCGGGGACACCGGGGAGCTGTTTTTT.

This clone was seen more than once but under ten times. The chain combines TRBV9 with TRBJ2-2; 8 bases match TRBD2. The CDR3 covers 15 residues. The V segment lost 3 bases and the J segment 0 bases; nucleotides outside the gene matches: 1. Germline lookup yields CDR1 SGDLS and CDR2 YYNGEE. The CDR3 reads CASSGGLANTGELFF. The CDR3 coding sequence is TGTGCCAGCAGCGGGGGACTAGCGAACACCGGGGAGCTGTTTTTT.

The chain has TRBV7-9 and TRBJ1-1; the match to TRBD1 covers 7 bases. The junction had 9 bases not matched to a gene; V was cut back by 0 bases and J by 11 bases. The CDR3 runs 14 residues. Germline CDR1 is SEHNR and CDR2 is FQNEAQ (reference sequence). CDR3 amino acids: CASSLARGAGSAFF. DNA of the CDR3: TGTGCCAGCAGCTTAGCCAGGGGGGCGGGTTCGGCTTTCTTT.

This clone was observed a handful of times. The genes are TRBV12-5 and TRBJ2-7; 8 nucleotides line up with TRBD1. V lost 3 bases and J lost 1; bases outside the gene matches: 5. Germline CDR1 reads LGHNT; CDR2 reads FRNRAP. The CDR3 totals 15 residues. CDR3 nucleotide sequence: TGTGCTAGTGGTTTTACCCGGGACAGGTCCTACGAGCAGTACTTC. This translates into CASGFTRDRSYEQYF. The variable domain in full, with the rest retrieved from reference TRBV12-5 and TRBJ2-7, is DARVTQTPRHKVTEMGQEVTMRCQPILGHNTVFWYRQTMMQGLELLAYFRNRAPLDDSGMPKDRFSAEMPDATLATLKIQPSEPRDSAVYFCASGFTRDRSYEQYFGPGTRLTVT.